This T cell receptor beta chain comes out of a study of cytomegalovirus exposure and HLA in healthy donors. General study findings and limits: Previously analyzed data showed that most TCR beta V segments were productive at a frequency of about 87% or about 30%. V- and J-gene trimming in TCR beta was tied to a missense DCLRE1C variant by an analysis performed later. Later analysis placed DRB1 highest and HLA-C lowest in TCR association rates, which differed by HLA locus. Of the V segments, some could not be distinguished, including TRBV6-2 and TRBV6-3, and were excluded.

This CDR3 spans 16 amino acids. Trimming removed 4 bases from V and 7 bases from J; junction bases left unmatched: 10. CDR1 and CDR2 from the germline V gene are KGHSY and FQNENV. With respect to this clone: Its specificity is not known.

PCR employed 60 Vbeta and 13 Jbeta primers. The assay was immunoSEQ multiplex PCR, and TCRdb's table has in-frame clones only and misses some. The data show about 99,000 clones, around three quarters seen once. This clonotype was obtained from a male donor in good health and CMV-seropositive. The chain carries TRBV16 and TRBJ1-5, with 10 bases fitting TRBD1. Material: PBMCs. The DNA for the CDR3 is TGTGCCAGCAGCCCTCCGGGACAGGGGAAGTGGCAGCCCCAGCATTTT. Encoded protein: CASSPPGQGKWQPQHF.